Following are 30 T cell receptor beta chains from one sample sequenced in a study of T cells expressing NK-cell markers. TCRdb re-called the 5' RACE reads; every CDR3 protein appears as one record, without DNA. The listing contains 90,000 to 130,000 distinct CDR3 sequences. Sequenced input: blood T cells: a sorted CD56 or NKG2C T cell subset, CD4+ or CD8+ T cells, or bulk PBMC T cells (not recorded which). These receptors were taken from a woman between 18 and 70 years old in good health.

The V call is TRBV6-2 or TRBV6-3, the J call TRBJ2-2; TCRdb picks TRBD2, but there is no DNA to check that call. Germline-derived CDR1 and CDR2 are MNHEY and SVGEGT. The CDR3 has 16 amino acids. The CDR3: CASSSTSGSGTGELFF.

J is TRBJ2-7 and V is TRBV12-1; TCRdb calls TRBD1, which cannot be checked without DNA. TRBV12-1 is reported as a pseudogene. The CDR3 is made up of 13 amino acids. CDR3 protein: CASSSPQGVEQYF.

The CDR3 sequence is CASSFRLAGDEDTQYF. The chain joins TRBV9 to TRBJ2-3; TCRdb designates TRBD2, a call that cannot be tested without DNA. Germline loops: CDR1 SGDLS, CDR2 YYNGEE. This CDR3 is 16 amino acids long.

The chain's CDR3 is CASRLAGGLDTQYF. The chain combines TRBV12-3 or TRBV12-4 with TRBJ2-3; TCRdb returns TRBD2, unconfirmable since there is no DNA. The CDR3 is 14 amino acids.

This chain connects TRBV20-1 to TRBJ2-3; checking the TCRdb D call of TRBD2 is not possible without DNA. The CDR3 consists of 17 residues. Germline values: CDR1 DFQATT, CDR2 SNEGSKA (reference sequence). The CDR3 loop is CSARCLDVVAATDTQYF.

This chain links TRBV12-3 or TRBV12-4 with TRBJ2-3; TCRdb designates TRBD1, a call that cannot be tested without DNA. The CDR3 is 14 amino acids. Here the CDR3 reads CASSLVAPPDTQYF.

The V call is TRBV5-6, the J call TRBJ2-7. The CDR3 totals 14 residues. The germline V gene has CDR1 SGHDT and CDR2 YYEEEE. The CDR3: CASSNQARPYEQYF.

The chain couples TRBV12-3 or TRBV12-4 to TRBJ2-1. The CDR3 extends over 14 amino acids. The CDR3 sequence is CASTPPDAYNEQFF.

The CDR3 loop reads CASSQAPAGPSYNEQFF. The chain couples TRBV4-3 to TRBJ2-1; TCRdb's D call, TRBD2, is unchecked because there is no DNA. The CDR3 is 17 residues long. In germline, CDR1 is LGHNA, CDR2 YSLEER.

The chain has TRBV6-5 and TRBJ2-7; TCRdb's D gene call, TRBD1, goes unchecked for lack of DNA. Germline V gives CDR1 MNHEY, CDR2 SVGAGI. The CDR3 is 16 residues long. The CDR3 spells CASSYSAYRQGYEQYF.

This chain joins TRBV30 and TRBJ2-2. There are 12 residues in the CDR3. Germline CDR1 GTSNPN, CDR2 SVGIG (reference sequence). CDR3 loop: CAWSLEGGELFF.

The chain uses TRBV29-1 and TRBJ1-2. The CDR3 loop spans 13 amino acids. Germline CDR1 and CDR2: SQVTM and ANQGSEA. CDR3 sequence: CSVVVAESYGYTF.

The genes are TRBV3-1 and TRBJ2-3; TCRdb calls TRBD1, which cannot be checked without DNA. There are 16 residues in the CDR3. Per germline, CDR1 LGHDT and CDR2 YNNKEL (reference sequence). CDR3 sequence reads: CASSPRLGLGTDTQYF.

CDR3: CASSGVFSYNEQFF. The chain joins TRBV27 to TRBJ2-1. The CDR3 sequence is 14 residues long. Germline values: CDR1 MNHEY, CDR2 SMNVEV (reference sequence).

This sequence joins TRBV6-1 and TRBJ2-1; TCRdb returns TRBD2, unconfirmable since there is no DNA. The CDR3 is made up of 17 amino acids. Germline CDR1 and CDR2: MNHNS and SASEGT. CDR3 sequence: CASRITPPARAVDEQFF.

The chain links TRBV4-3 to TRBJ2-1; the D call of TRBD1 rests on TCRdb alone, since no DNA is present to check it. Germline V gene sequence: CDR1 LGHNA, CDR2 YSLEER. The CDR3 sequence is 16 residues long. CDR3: CASSQPPGQGTDEQFF.

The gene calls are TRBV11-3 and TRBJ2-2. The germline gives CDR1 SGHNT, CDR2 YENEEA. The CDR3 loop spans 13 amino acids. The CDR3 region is CASSTWDSGELFF.

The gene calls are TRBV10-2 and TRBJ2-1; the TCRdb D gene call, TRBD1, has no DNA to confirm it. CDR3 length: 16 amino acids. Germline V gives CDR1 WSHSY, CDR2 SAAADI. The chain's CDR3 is CASRSDPLAGQAEQFF.

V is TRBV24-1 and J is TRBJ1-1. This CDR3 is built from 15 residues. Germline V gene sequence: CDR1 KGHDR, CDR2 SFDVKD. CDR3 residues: CATSDPKRGGAEAFF.

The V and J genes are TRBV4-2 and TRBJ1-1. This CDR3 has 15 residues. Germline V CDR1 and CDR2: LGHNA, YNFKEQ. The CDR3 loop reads CASSQGSRLNTEAFF.

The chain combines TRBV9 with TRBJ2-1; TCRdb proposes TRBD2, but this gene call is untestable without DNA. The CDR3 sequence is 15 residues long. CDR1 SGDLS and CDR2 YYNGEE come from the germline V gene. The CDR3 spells CASSGERREWNEQFF.

CDR3 loop: CASSSMSGGNQPQHF. The chain is built from TRBV7-6 and TRBJ1-5. This CDR3 has 15 residues. Germline V gene data show CDR1 as SGHVS and CDR2 as FNYEAQ.

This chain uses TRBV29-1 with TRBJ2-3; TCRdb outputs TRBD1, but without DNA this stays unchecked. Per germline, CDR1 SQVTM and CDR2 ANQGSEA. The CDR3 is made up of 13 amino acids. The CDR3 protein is CSVWTGRQDTQYF.

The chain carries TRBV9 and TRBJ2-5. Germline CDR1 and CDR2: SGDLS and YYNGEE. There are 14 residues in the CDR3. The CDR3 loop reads CASSVDVGSRTQYF.

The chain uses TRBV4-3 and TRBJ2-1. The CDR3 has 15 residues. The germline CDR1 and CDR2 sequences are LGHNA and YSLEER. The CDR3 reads CASSQEMRDYNEQFF.

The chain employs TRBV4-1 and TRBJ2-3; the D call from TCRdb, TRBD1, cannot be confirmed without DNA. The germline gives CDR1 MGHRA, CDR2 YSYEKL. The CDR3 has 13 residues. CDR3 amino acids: CASSPLDTNTQYF.

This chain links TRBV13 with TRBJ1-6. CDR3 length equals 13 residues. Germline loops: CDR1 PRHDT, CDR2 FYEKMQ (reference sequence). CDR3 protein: CASSVGLTAPLHF.

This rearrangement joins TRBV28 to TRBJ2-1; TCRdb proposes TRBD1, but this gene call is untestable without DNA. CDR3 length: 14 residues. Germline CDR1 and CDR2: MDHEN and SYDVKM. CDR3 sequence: CASRMTGSYNEQFF.

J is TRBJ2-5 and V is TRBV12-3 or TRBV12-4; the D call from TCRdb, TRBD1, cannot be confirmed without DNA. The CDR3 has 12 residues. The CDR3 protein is CASRRPQETQYF.

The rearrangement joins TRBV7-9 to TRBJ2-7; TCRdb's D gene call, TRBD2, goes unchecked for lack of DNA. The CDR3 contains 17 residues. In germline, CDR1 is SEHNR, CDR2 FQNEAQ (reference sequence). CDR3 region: CASERVAGGVFSYEQYF.